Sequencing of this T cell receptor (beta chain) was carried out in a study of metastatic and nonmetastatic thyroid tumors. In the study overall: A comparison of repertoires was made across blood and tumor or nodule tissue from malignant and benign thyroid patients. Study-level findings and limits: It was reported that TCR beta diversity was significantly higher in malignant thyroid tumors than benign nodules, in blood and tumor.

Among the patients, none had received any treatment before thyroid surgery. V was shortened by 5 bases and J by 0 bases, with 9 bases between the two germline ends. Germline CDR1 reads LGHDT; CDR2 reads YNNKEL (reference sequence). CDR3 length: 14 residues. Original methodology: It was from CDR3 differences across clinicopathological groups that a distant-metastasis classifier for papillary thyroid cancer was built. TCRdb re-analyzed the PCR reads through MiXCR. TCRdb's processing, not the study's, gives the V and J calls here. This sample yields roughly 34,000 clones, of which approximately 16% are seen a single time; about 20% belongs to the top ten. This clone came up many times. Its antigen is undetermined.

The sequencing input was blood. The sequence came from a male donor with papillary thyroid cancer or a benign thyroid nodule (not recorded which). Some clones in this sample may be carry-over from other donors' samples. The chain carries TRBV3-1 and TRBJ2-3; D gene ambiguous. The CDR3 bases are TGTGCCAGCAGCGGGGTGCACAGCACAGATACGCAGTATTTT. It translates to CASSGVHSTDTQYF.